A selection of T cell receptor beta chains follows, all from one sample in a study of post-analysis software for immune sequencing data. TCRdb redid the calling of the PCR reads with MiXCR, one entry per CDR3 protein. The sample gives roughly 200,000 distinct CDR3 sequences, approximately 30% of which show up once; roughly 3.4% is in the top ten. Input material: blood. The receptors come from a girl aged 2-17 years with multiple sclerosis. The CDR3 runs from the conserved cysteine through the conserved F or W. Each record gives: J gene, V gene, CDR3 protein.

TRBJ1-1 | TRBV27 | CASREGAGTEAFF
TRBJ2-7 | TRBV12-3/TRBV12-4 | CASLPGQGPYEQYF
TRBJ1-5 | TRBV20-1 | CSARLGQRNQPQHF
TRBJ2-1 | TRBV5-1 | CASSPRVAEYNEQFF
- | TRBV29-1 | CSVSGTAEQYF
TRBJ2-7 | TRBV28 | CASISGTYEQYF
TRBJ2-7 | TRBV10-3 | CAISESGRGISYEQYF
TRBJ2-4 | TRBV28 | CASSKPGTGSYIQYF
TRBJ1-3 | TRBV20-1 | CSARTGDSGNTIYF
- | TRBV5-6 | CASSSMTGTAYNEQYF
TRBJ2-1 | TRBV5-1 | CASSLAARGSYNEQFF
TRBJ2-1 | TRBV7-9 | CASGRTGHLKSGQFF
TRBJ2-3 | TRBV28 | CASSLNRAGGLGDTQYF
TRBJ2-3 | TRBV7-8 | CASSGSGVPTDTQYF
TRBJ2-5 | TRBV5-1 | CASSRMTGRETQYF
TRBJ1-1 | TRBV20-1 | CSARDSKQFGGTKAFF
TRBJ2-1 | TRBV7-8 | CASSLGSAGTLIGQFF
TRBJ2-7 | TRBV20-1 | CSARQGPKYEQYF
TRBJ2-7 | TRBV6-5 | CASSYEAGESYEQYF
TRBJ1-5 | TRBV6-2/TRBV6-3 | CASRGGTGGSEPQHF
TRBJ1-2 | TRBV11-2 | CASSSTGGRGYTF
TRBJ2-7 | TRBV5-5 | CASSLDVAYEQYF
TRBJ2-7 | TRBV28 | CASSSPPTSGSFEQYF
TRBJ1-1 | TRBV18 | CASSANGYTEAFF
TRBJ1-2 | TRBV9 | CASSGGTNYGYTF
TRBJ2-3 | TRBV5-1 | CASSLAGGEDTQYF
TRBJ1-1 | TRBV5-1 | CAGSGTGANTEAFF
TRBJ2-3 | TRBV20-1 | CSANVQGDTQYF
TRBJ2-7 | TRBV9 | CASSAHDRGGYEQYF
TRBJ1-1 | TRBV7-6 | CASSLVSSGDGATEAFF
- | TRBV14 | CASSQEGVYEQYF
TRBJ2-5 | TRBV30 | CAWSSPGTGVREQYF
TRBJ1-5 | TRBV12-3/TRBV12-4 | CASSLDQGSNQPQHF
TRBJ2-7 | TRBV3-1 | CASSRLSYEQYF
TRBJ1-4 | TRBV5-1 | CASSLQSPTNEKLFF
TRBJ1-5 | TRBV3-1 | CASSQGSNQPQHF
- | TRBV4-1 | CASSHWDQKNIQYF
TRBJ2-4 | TRBV5-1 | CASTPSSAKDIQYF